Presented here are 10 T cell receptor beta chains from one specimen sequenced in a study of graft-versus-host responses after intestinal transplantation (dated by TCRdb to the early 2020s). These receptors' antigens are unknown. Receptor libraries were prepared by the immunoSEQ multiplex PCR assay. TCRdb took this table from immuneACCESS and kept in-frame rearrangements with V and J called. Such tables lack part of the clones; where checked against another copy, unresolved V genes explain under half of the gap, and the rest is unexplained. A total of about 71,000 clones appear in this sample, just under 95% of them only once. The top ten clones comprise around 0.5% of the sample. The sample's time point label is to be understood as: cells obtained before transplantation from donor or recipient. The sequenced sample was unstimulated CD8+ T cells sorted from spleen or lymph node cells, obtained before intestinal transplant. The receptors were gathered from a human donor who received an intestinal transplant.

V and J are TRBV10-3 and TRBJ1-1; possible D gene TRBD1, 6 bases. V was pared by 3 bases and J by 3 bases, with 14 bases between. The CDR3 covers 15 residues. From germline, CDR1 is ENHRY and CDR2 SYGVKD. The CDR3 reads CAISDSGTGYTEAFF. In DNA, the CDR3 is TGTGCCATCAGTGATTCCGGAACAGGGTACACTGAAGCTTTCTTT.

The gene calls are TRBV19 and TRBJ2-7, with 13 positions matching TRBD2. Germline CDR1 LNHDA, CDR2 SQIVND (reference sequence). V gave up 8 bases and J gave up 1 base; unmatched junction bases: 2. The CDR3 length is 14 residues. CDR3 DNA sequence: TGTGCCAGTGCACTAGCGGGAGGGTCCTACGAGCAGTACTTC. It translates to CASALAGGSYEQYF.

The V and J genes are TRBV6-6 and TRBJ1-1; 7 bases match TRBD1. The V and J ends lost 5 bases and 3 bases, in that order; junction bases with no gene match: 9. Germline V CDR1 and CDR2: MNHNY, SVGAGI (reference sequence). The CDR3 has 15 amino acids. CDR3 region: CASSARVTGDTEAFF. The CDR3 nucleotides read TGTGCCAGCAGTGCCAGGGTCACAGGGGACACTGAAGCTTTCTTT.

The chain combines TRBV30 with TRBJ2-7, with D hard to call. The germline V gene encodes CDR1 GTSNPN and CDR2 SVGIG (reference sequence). V was pared by 2 bases and J by 4 bases, with 12 bases between. There are 13 residues in the CDR3. The CDR3 sequence: CAWSIGQSYEQYF. In DNA, the CDR3 is TGTGCCTGGAGTATAGGGCAGTCTTACGAGCAGTACTTC.

This clone was counted a single time. The CDR3 protein is CASSIGPGSMTDTQYF. CDR3 DNA: TGTGCCAGTAGTATAGGGCCCGGGTCGATGACAGATACGCAGTATTTT. V usage is TRBV19 and J usage is TRBJ2-3; the D is unclear. CDR1 is LNHDA, CDR2 SQIVND, per germline (reference sequence). V lost 1 base and J 3 bases, leaving 14 bases between the germline ends. This CDR3 region has 16 residues.

The chain couples TRBV10-1 to TRBJ2-1; D gene unclear. Per the germline V gene, CDR1 is WNHNN and CDR2 is SYGVQD (reference sequence). The ends were cut back, 3 bases at V and 0 bases at J, with 9 bases in the middle. This CDR3 comprises 15 residues. The CDR3 DNA reads as TGCGCCAGCAGTGAACTGAAGGGCTCCTACAATGAGCAGTTCTTC. It is translated as CASSELKGSYNEQFF.

J is TRBJ1-3 and V is TRBV4-2; D might be TRBD1 (5 bases). Trimming removed 3 bases from V and 0 bases from J, with 9 bases in between. This CDR3 is built from 15 residues. Germline values: CDR1 LGHNA, CDR2 YNFKEQ. CDR3 bases: TGTGCCAGCAGCCATGACAGTGTCTCTGGAAACACCATATATTTT. This sequence encodes CASSHDSVSGNTIYF.

This chain connects TRBV19 to TRBJ2-1, with D possibly TRBD2 on 6 matching bases. V was shortened by 8 bases and J by 2 bases, with 13 bases between the two germline ends. This CDR3 is 14 amino acids long. Germline CDR1 and CDR2: LNHDA and SQIVND (reference sequence). The CDR3 is CASDSGSPYNEQFF. DNA of the CDR3: TGTGCCAGTGATTCCGGGAGTCCCTACAATGAGCAGTTCTTC.

J is TRBJ2-5 and V is TRBV27; no reliable D call. The CDR3 is 17 residues long. Germline V gene data show CDR1 as MNHEY and CDR2 as SMNVEV (reference sequence). Trimming took 0 bases from V and 5 from J, leaving 19 bases between them. DNA of the CDR3: TGTGCCAGCAGTTTATCGTATGGGTGGAACTTGCGGGAGACCCAGTACTTC. Translated, it gives CASSLSYGWNLRETQYF.

V is TRBV10-3 and J is TRBJ1-2; 9 bases line up with TRBD1. With V trimmed by 7 bases and J by 5 bases, 20 bases remained unmatched. The CDR3 contains 18 residues. Germline lookup yields CDR1 ENHRY and CDR2 SYGVKD. CDR3 sequence reads: CAIMVPGDREDDGYGYTF. CDR3 coding DNA: TGTGCCATCATGGTACCCGGGGACAGGGAAGATGATGGATATGGCTACACCTTC.